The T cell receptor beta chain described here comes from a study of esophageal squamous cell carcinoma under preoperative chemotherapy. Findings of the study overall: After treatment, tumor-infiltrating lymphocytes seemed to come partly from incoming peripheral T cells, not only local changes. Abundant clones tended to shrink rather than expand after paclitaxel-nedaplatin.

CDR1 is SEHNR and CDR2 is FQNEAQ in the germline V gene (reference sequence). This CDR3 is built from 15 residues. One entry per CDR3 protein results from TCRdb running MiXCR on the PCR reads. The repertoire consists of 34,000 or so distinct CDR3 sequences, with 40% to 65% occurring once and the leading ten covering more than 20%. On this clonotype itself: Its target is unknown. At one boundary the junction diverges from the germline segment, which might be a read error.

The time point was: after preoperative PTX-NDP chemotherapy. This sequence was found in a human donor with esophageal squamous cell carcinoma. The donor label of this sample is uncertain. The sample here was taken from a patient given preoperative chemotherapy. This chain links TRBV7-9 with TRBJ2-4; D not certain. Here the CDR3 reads CASSPVVTAKDIQYF. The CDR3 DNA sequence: TGTGCCAGCAGCCCCGTAGTGACTGCCAAAGACATTCAGTACTTC.